This section outlines one T cell receptor beta chain sequence together with its context. The antigen is not known. There are 14 residues in the CDR3. Germline values: CDR1 LNHDA, CDR2 SQIVND (reference sequence). With V trimmed by 7 bases and J by 1 base, 6 bases remained unmatched. Here immunoSEQ multiplex PCR was the method, and the copy in TCRdb shows in-frame clones only, minus some. The sample consists of roughly 120,000 clones, about 90% of them appearing once. The entry originates in a study of T cell responses to AZD1222 COVID-19 vaccine. Overall study: Second-dose schedules of about 4 or about 12 weeks were combined.

Study conclusions and caveats: Donors were mostly white British, more females; clonal diversity possibly underestimated. Scientists sampled the repertoires only once the peak T cell response had passed. Nearly half of unique spike-specific TCRs reportedly avoided B.1.351 and B.1.1.7 mutated regions.

The input for sequencing was peripheral blood, taken on day 0 of AZD1222 vaccination. This sequence was found in an adult in good health. J is TRBJ2-7 and V is TRBV19, with 8 bases aligning to TRBD1. Here the CDR3 reads CASKDRVSSYEQYF. The CDR3 region has the DNA TGTGCCAGTAAGGACAGGGTTTCATCCTACGAGCAGTACTTC.